This T cell receptor (beta chain) was found in a study of PD-1 blockade in classical Hodgkin lymphoma. Across the study: Patients received nivolumab 3 mg/kg intravenously every 2 weeks. Study observations and caveats: Complete responders' diversity at baseline resembled that of newly diagnosed patients. Newly diagnosed patients reportedly trailed healthy donors in baseline TCR diversity.

The repertoire was sequenced with immunoSEQ multiplex PCR; TCRdb's copy has only in-frame clones and lacks some. The profile shows around 34,000 clones, less than 85% of them singletons. Relapse after autologous stem cell transplantation occurred in every patient, and brentuximab vedotin exposure varied. The study recorded best responses of complete response, partial response or progressive disease. V lost 5 bases and J lost 1; bases outside the gene matches: 9. CDR3 length equals 16 residues. Germline values: CDR1 SSHAT, CDR2 FNYEAQ (reference sequence). Turning to this clone: Its antigen is as yet unknown.

The rearrangement joins TRBV7-7 to TRBJ2-3; 7 nucleotides align to TRBD1. The sequence was obtained from a human donor with classical Hodgkin lymphoma. The specimen was peripheral blood mononuclear cells (PBMCs), collected before the second cycle of nivolumab. The CDR3 loop is CASSTGAADGTDTQYF. For the CDR3, the DNA is TGTGCCAGCAGCACAGGGGCCGCCGATGGCACAGATACGCAGTATTTT.